One and the same sample provided the 32 T cell receptor beta chains below, sequenced in a study of cytomegalovirus exposure and HLA in healthy donors. The study ran its PCR with 60 Vbeta and 13 Jbeta primers. Only in-frame clones appear in the TCRdb table, and some are missing; sequencing was by immunoSEQ multiplex PCR. The sample includes about 200,000 clones, about three quarters of them seen just once. Sequencing was performed on PBMCs. These receptors originate from a man aged 18 to 35 in good health and CMV-seronegative.

J is TRBJ1-5 and V is TRBV19, with 9 bases aligning to TRBD1. Trimming took 6 bases from V and 4 from J; bases not matched to a gene: 4. The CDR3 sequence is 14 residues long. CDR1 is LNHDA, CDR2 SQIVND, per germline (reference sequence). The DNA for the CDR3 is TGTGCCAGTAGGGGACAGGGTAAGAATCAGCCCCAGCATTTT. The encoded protein is CASRGQGKNQPQHF. Complete variable domain (other parts from reference TRBV19 and TRBJ1-5): DGGITQSPKYLFRKEGQNVTLSCEQNLNHDAMYWYRQDPGQGLRLIYYSQIVNDFQKGDIAEGYSVSREKKESFPLTVTSAQKNPTAFYLCASRGQGKNQPQHFGDGTRLSIL.

This clone was found once. The V and J genes are TRBV11-3 and TRBJ2-5, with a possible D match to TRBD2 (5 bases). There are 14 residues in the CDR3. The V gene lost 5 bases and the J gene lost 11 bases, with 21 bases spanning the gap. The germline gives CDR1 SGHNT, CDR2 YENEEA. CDR3 loop: CASSPRGLAGEQYF. CDR3 coding DNA: TGTGCCAGCAGCCCCCGAGGGCTAGCCGGAGAGCAGTACTTC. Using reference TRBV11-3 and TRBJ2-5 for the parts outside the CDR3, the full variable domain is EAGVVQSPRYKIIEKKQPVAFWCNPISGHNTLYWYLQNLGQGPELLIRYENEEAVDDSQLPKDRFSAERLKGVDSTLKIQPAELGDSAVYLCASSPRGLAGEQYFGPGTRLLVL.

This chain joins TRBV7-2 and TRBJ2-7; maybe TRBD1 (6 bases). V lost 0 bases to trimming and J lost 3 bases, with 9 bases between them. This CDR3 region has 14 residues. Germline lookup yields CDR1 SGHTA and CDR2 FQGNSA. CDR3 region: CASSLAVGGYEQYF. CDR3 DNA: TGTGCCAGCAGCTTAGCTGTAGGGGGCTACGAGCAGTACTTC.

This clone was picked up one time. This chain links TRBV7-2 with TRBJ1-1; D is uncertain. The CDR3 has 14 residues. The germline V gene encodes CDR1 SGHTA and CDR2 FQGNSA. Trimming removed 5 bases from V and 1 base from J, with 11 bases in between. CDR3 sequence: CASSPGPGNTEAFF. CDR3 in DNA: TGTGCCAGCAGCCCCGGTCCGGGGAACACTGAAGCTTTCTTT.

The chain's CDR3 is CAISLQRNTIYF. The CDR3 bases are TGTGCCATCAGCCTACAGCGAAACACCATATATTTT. The chain links TRBV10-3 to TRBJ1-3; no firm D call. This CDR3 contains 12 residues. Trimming took off 6 bases at V and 5 bases at J, with 8 bases between the two ends. Germline V gives CDR1 ENHRY, CDR2 SYGVKD.

J is TRBJ1-2 and V is TRBV6-1, with D unresolved. CDR3 size: 12 residues. Germline lookup yields CDR1 MNHNS and CDR2 SASEGT. Trimming shortened V by 6 bases and J by 4 bases, and 9 bases separated the two germline ends. Written as DNA, the CDR3 is TGTGCCAGCAGGGCCTTCTTCTATGGCTACACCTTC. This encodes CASRAFFYGYTF.

The CDR3 spells CASSGGTGVNGYTF. The DNA of the CDR3 is TGTGCCAGCAGTGGCGGGACAGGGGTGAATGGCTACACCTTC. The gene calls are TRBV6-1 and TRBJ1-2; 10 positions agree with TRBD1. In germline, CDR1 is MNHNS, CDR2 SASEGT. CDR3 length: 14 amino acids. Unmatched junction bases numbered 5, after V lost 4 bases and J lost 6 bases.

The gene calls are TRBV19 and TRBJ2-7; the match to TRBD1 covers 8 bases. V was clipped by 4 bases and J by 4 bases; unmatched bases: 6. The germline V gene encodes CDR1 LNHDA and CDR2 SQIVND (reference sequence). The CDR3 is 14 amino acids. The CDR3 loop is CASSSDRGGYEQYF. The CDR3 DNA sequence: TGTGCCAGTAGTAGCGACAGGGGAGGTTACGAGCAGTACTTC.

The V and J genes are TRBV7-2 and TRBJ2-1; 8 bases map to TRBD1. CDR3 length: 15 amino acids. The germline gives CDR1 SGHTA, CDR2 FQGNSA. With 2 bases clipped from V and 9 bases from J, the junction kept 9 bases outside the gene matches. CDR3 DNA: TGTACCAGCAGCTTAAAGGACAGGGAGAGTAGTGAGCAGTTCTTC. Translation gives CTSSLKDRESSEQFF.

This chain links TRBV10-3 with TRBJ2-5; TRBD1 matches at 11 bases. Trimming removed 2 bases from V and 3 bases from J; junction bases left unmatched: 2. The CDR3 contains 15 residues. Per the germline V gene, CDR1 is ENHRY and CDR2 is SYGVKD. CDR3 DNA sequence: TGTGCCATCAGTGAGAGGACAGGGGGCGAAGAGACCCAGTACTTC. This gives the protein CAISERTGGEETQYF.

A few counts support this clone. The rearrangement joins TRBV28 to TRBJ2-5; 7 bases match TRBD2. Germline assignment: CDR1 MDHEN and CDR2 SYDVKM. The CDR3 consists of 13 residues. V lost 7 bases to trimming and J lost 5 bases; unmatched junction nucleotides: 7. In DNA form, the CDR3 reads TGTGCCAGCACCCTGGGAGGGGAGGAGACCCAGTACTTC. Translation: CASTLGGEETQYF.

The rearrangement uses TRBV6-5 and TRBJ1-1; D is possibly TRBD1 (5 bases). Trimming took 3 bases from V and 0 from J, leaving 14 bases between them. Germline-derived CDR1 and CDR2 are MNHEY and SVGAGI. The CDR3 has 16 residues. In nucleotides, the CDR3 is TGTGCCAGCAGTTATGGGGCAGGGCTGGTGAACACTGAAGCTTTCTTT. Translated, it gives CASSYGAGLVNTEAFF.

V gene TRBV6-4 combines with J gene TRBJ1-6; the match to TRBD1 covers 11 bases. Looked up from germline, CDR1 is MRHNA and CDR2 is SNTAGT. The CDR3 totals 15 residues. V lost 5 bases to trimming and J lost 10 bases; unmatched junction nucleotides: 7. The CDR3 reads CASSPGQGEGSPLHF. The CDR3 DNA is TGTGCCAGCAGTCCGGGACAGGGGGAAGGGTCACCCCTCCACTTT.

This clone showed up just a few times. The V and J genes are TRBV6-5 and TRBJ1-2; possibly TRBD1 for D (6 bases). With 5 bases removed from V and 8 bases from J, the gap between germline ends came to 9 bases. Germline-derived CDR1 and CDR2 are MNHEY and SVGAGI. The CDR3 runs to 11 residues. CDR3 nucleotides: TGTGCCAGCAGTAATGGGGGCGGCTACACCTTC. This gives the protein CASSNGGGYTF.

V usage is TRBV14 and J usage is TRBJ1-5; the D gene is possibly TRBD1 (5 bases). The germline V gene has CDR1 SGHDN and CDR2 FVKESK. The CDR3 contains 13 residues. V was pared by 3 bases and J by 7 bases, with 10 bases between. The CDR3 reads CASSHLQGQPQHF. The CDR3 nucleotides read TGTGCCAGCAGCCACCTGCAGGGCCAGCCCCAGCATTTT.

V gene TRBV6-1 combines with J gene TRBJ1-5; D not certain. V lost 7 bases, J lost 0 bases, and 7 bases lay in between. Per germline, CDR1 MNHNS and CDR2 SASEGT. This CDR3 comprises 13 residues. CDR3 loop: CASMRDSNQPQHF. For the CDR3, the DNA is TGTGCCAGCATGAGGGATAGCAATCAGCCCCAGCATTTT.

The chain has TRBV10-3 and TRBJ2-3; D perhaps matches TRBD2 (6 bases). Trimming stripped 8 bases from V and 2 bases from J, with 8 bases between. The germline V gene encodes CDR1 ENHRY and CDR2 SYGVKD. The CDR3 has 12 amino acids. CDR3 nucleotide sequence: TGTGCCATCCGGGGGTCCACAGATACGCAGTATTTT. Its protein is CAIRGSTDTQYF.

CDR3 sequence (DNA): TGTGCCAGCAGTCTTGCCGGGACACCGAACACCGGGGAGCTGTTTTTT. Translation: CASSLAGTPNTGELFF. The J gene is TRBJ2-2, the V gene TRBV28; perhaps TRBD1 as D (6 bases). The V gene's germline CDR1 is MDHEN and CDR2 SYDVKM. The CDR3 is 16 amino acids. The ends were cut back, 5 bases at V and 0 bases at J, with 13 bases in the middle.

The V and J genes are TRBV29-1 and TRBJ2-2, with 8 bases that match TRBD1. Germline V gene sequence: CDR1 SQVTM, CDR2 ANQGSEA. Trimming took 7 bases from V and 3 from J; bases not matched to a gene: 4. The CDR3 totals 13 residues. The chain's CDR3 is CSGRDRYTGELFF. The CDR3 DNA reads TGCAGCGGGAGGGACAGGTACACCGGGGAGCTGTTTTTT.

The chain employs TRBV27 and TRBJ2-7, with D perhaps TRBD1 (5 bases). The CDR3 is 13 amino acids. Between the trimmed V and J ends, which lost 2 bases and 4 bases, there was a span of 9 bases. Looked up from germline, CDR1 is MNHEY and CDR2 is SMNVEV (reference sequence). The CDR3: CASSLIRGYEQYF. For the CDR3, the DNA is TGTGCCAGCAGTTTAATAAGGGGTTACGAGCAGTACTTC.

The sample holds a few counts of this clone. V is TRBV6-1 and J is TRBJ2-1; 7 nucleotides match TRBD2. Germline V gene data show CDR1 as MNHNS and CDR2 as SASEGT. The CDR3 covers 14 residues. After removal of 4 bases from V and 3 bases from J, the junction contained 3 bases not matched to a gene. The CDR3 spells CASSGGGDYNEQFF. As DNA, the CDR3 is TGTGCCAGCAGTGGGGGGGGAGACTACAATGAGCAGTTCTTC.

V and J are TRBV4-3 and TRBJ2-7; D is possibly TRBD2 (6 bases). Germline V gene sequence: CDR1 LGHNA, CDR2 YSLEER. Trimming removed 1 base at V and 2 bases at J, with 15 bases between. The CDR3 sequence is 16 residues long. The CDR3 reads CASSQGHAGTPYEQYF. The CDR3 DNA reads TGCGCCAGCAGCCAAGGTCATGCGGGAACCCCCTACGAGCAGTACTTC.

The J gene is TRBJ2-7, the V gene TRBV11-2; 9 positions match TRBD2. Per germline, CDR1 SGHAT and CDR2 FQNNGV. V shed 1 base, J shed 2 bases, and the junction held 6 bases outside the gene matches. The CDR3 covers 16 residues. CDR3 residues: CASSLALSGGAYEQYF. For the CDR3, the DNA is TGTGCCAGCAGCTTAGCCCTTAGCGGGGGAGCCTACGAGCAGTACTTC.

V gene TRBV19 combines with J gene TRBJ1-4, with TRBD1 matching 9 bases. V shed 7 bases, J shed 6 bases, and the junction held 6 bases outside the gene matches. Germline V gene sequence: CDR1 LNHDA, CDR2 SQIVND (reference sequence). CDR3 length: 14 residues. The CDR3 is CASTLDRGHEKLFF. Here the CDR3 DNA reads TGTGCCAGTACTTTGGACAGGGGCCATGAAAAACTGTTTTTT.

V and J are TRBV10-3 and TRBJ1-5, with D possibly TRBD1 on 5 matching bases. Per germline, CDR1 ENHRY and CDR2 SYGVKD. With 6 bases removed from V and 7 bases from J, the gap between germline ends came to 19 bases. This CDR3 region has 15 residues. The CDR3 DNA is TGTGCCATCAGCGCCGGGAGGGGAACGGACCAGCCCCAGCATTTT. Amino acids: CAISAGRGTDQPQHF.

CDR3 protein: CASSQAGTENSPLHF. DNA for the CDR3: TGTGCCAGCAGCCAGGCCGGGACAGAGAATTCACCCCTCCACTTT. This rearrangement joins TRBV9 to TRBJ1-6; 7 bases are a match to TRBD1. The junction had 8 bases not matched to a gene; V was cut back by 4 bases and J by 7 bases. Germline CDR1 reads SGDLS; CDR2 reads YYNGEE. The CDR3 sequence is 15 residues long.

J is TRBJ1-2 and V is TRBV7-3, with 8 bases aligning to TRBD1. V lost 4 bases to trimming and J lost 4 bases; unmatched junction nucleotides: 2. The CDR3 has 13 amino acids. Germline assignment: CDR1 SGHTA and CDR2 FQGTGA. The CDR3 DNA reads TGTGCCAGCAGCTCAGGACAGGGCTATGGCTACACCTTC. The encoded protein is CASSSGQGYGYTF.

This chain joins TRBV2 and TRBJ2-7, with D perhaps TRBD1 (6 bases). The CDR3 extends over 14 amino acids. The V end lost 7 bases, the J end lost 2 bases, and 15 bases lay between the germline ends. The germline gives CDR1 SNHLY, CDR2 FYNNEI. CDR3 sequence: CASTSRTVPYEQYF. The CDR3 bases are TGTGCCAGCACGAGTCGGACAGTCCCCTACGAGCAGTACTTC.

This clone was detected only once. The V and J genes are TRBV30 and TRBJ2-5; 11 bases map to TRBD2. Germline CDR1 GTSNPN, CDR2 SVGIG (reference sequence). J gave up 0 bases and V 0 bases, and 3 bases lay outside the gene matches. The CDR3 covers 16 residues. CDR3 in DNA: TGTGCCTGGAGTGTTGGGGGACTAGCGGACCAAGAGACCCAGTACTTC. Protein product: CAWSVGGLADQETQYF.

Turning to this clone: One end of the junction varies from germline; a read error may be responsible. This chain uses TRBV7-9 with TRBJ1-5, with a weak D call TRBD1 (6 bases). Germline V lookup: CDR1 SEHNR, CDR2 FQNEAQ (reference sequence). There are 14 residues in the CDR3. CDR3 sequence: CSSSLDRTNQPQHF. CDR3 DNA sequence: TGTTCCAGCAGCTTAGACAGGACCAATCAGCCCCAGCATTTT.

The genes are TRBV2 and TRBJ1-4; D is unclear. This CDR3 region has 16 residues. CDR1 and CDR2 from the germline V gene are SNHLY and FYNNEI. The CDR3 here is CVSSVESQATNEKLFF. In DNA form, the CDR3 reads TGTGTCTCCTCGGTAGAGAGCCAAGCAACTAATGAAAAACTGTTTTTT.

V and J are TRBV5-8 and TRBJ2-1, with a weak D call TRBD1 (6 bases). There are 14 residues in the CDR3. V lost 4 bases to trimming and J lost 8 bases, with 16 bases between them. Germline V lookup: CDR1 SGHTS, CDR2 YDEGEE. The CDR3 here is CASSREPGVDEQFF. For the CDR3, the DNA is TGTGCCAGCAGCCGGGAACCAGGGGTCGATGAGCAGTTCTTC.